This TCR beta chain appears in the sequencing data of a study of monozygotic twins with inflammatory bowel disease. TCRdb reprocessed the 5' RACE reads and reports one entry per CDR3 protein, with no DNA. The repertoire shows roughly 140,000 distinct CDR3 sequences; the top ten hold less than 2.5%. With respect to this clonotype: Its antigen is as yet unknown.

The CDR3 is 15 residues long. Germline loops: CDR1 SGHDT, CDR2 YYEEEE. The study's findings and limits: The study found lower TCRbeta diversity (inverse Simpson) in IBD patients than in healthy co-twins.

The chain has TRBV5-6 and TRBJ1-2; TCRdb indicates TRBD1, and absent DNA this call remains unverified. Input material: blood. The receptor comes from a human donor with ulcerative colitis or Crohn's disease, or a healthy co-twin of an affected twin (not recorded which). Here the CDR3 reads CASRQTGRSNYGYTF.